A single sample gave rise to the 4 T cell receptor beta chains below, sequenced in a study of shared clonotypes between healthy human individuals. TCRdb's copy holds only in-frame clones and misses some; the assay was immunoSEQ multiplex PCR. The table shows a few million clones, with 90% to 97% occurring only once. The specimen was naive CD4+ T cells sorted from blood. As to subset: CD45RA+ positively selected. The receptor set was obtained from a man younger than 30 in good health.

The chain combines TRBV2 with TRBJ1-3; no firm D call. The CDR3 is 15 amino acids. Trimming left V 6 bases short and J 0 bases short, with 12 bases between. Germline CDR1 SNHLY, CDR2 FYNNEI. The CDR3 nucleotides read TGTGCCAGCAGGCTCACTGAAAGCTCTGGAAACACCATATATTTT. It is translated as CASRLTESSGNTIYF. The variable domain in full, completed from reference TRBV2 and TRBJ1-3, reads EPEVTQTPSHQVTQMGQEVILRCVPISNHLYFYWYRQILGQKVEFLVSFYNNEISEKSEIFDDQFSVERPDGSNFTLKIRSTKLEDSAMYFCASRLTESSGNTIYFGEGSWLTVV.

The CDR3 nucleotides are TGTGCCAGCAGCTTCCGACAGGGGGCAGGGAACACCGGGGAGCTGTTTTTT. Encoded protein: CASSFRQGAGNTGELFF. The chain couples TRBV7-2 to TRBJ2-2, with 10 bases lining up with TRBD1. CDR3 size: 17 residues. Per germline, CDR1 SGHTA and CDR2 FQGNSA. After removal of 3 bases from V and 1 base from J, the junction contained 5 bases not matched to a gene. Looking up the rest from reference TRBV7-2 and TRBJ2-2 gives the full variable domain: GAGVSQSPSNKVTEKGKDVELRCDPISGHTALYWYRQSLGQGLEFLIYFQGNSAPDKSGLPSDRFSAERTGGSVSTLTIQRTQQEDSAVYLCASSFRQGAGNTGELFFGEGSRLTVL.

V and J are TRBV6-5 and TRBJ2-5, with 8 bases lining up with TRBD1. The CDR3 loop spans 14 amino acids. J lost 7 bases, V lost 4 bases, and 8 bases had no gene match. CDR1 and CDR2 (germline): MNHEY, SVGAGI. This CDR3 reads CASSLGQGPRTQYF. The CDR3 DNA sequence: TGTGCCAGCAGTTTAGGACAGGGCCCGCGGACCCAGTACTTC.

The chain combines TRBV5-6 with TRBJ1-1, with D maybe TRBD1 (6 bases). Germline V gene sequence: CDR1 SGHDT, CDR2 YYEEEE. The CDR3 length is 16 residues. Between the trimmed V and J ends, which lost 2 bases and 3 bases, there was a span of 17 bases. DNA of the CDR3: TGTGCCAGCAGCTTTTCCCCCAAAGGGGGTTACACTGAAGCTTTCTTT. This translates into CASSFSPKGGYTEAFF.